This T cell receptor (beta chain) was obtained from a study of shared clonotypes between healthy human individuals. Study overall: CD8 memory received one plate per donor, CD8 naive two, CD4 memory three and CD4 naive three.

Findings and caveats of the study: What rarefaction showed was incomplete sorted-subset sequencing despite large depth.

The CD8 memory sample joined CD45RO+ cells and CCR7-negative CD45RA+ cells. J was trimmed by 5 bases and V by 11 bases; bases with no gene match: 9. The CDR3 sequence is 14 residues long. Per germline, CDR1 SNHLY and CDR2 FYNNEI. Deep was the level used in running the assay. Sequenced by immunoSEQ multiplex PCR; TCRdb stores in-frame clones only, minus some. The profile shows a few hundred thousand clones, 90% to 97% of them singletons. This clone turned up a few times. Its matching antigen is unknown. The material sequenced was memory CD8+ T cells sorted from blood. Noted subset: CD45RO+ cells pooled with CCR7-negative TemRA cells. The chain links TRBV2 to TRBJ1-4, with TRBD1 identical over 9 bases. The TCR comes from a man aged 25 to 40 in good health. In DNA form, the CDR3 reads TGTGCCGTAGCCGGGGGGACAGGGAATGAAAAACTGTTTTTT. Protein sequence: CAVAGGTGNEKLFF.